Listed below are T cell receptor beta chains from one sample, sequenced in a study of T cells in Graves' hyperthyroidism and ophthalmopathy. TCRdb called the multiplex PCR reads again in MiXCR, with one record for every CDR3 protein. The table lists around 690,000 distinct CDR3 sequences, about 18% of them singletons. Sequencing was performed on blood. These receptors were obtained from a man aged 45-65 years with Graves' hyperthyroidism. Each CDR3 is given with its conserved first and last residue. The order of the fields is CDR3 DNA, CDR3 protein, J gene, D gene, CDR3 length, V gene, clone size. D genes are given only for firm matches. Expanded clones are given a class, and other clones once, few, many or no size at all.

TGTGCCAGCCGTCGGGCGGGAGTGGGGAACTACAATGAGCAGTTCTTC,CASRRAGVGNYNEQFF,TRBJ2-1,TRBD2,16,TRBV7-2,many
TGTGCCAGCAGCCAAACCAGACCCGGCACAGATACGCAGTATTTT,CASSQTRPGTDTQYF,TRBJ2-3,NA,15,TRBV7-6,few
TGTGCCAGCAGGTGGGGACAGATGAACACTGAAGCTTTCTTT,CASRWGQMNTEAFF,TRBJ1-1,TRBD1,14,TRBV11-1,NA
TGTGCCAGCAGCCTTGGCACTCTAGCCGGAGGCTTTTACAATGAGCAGTTCTTC,CASSLGTLAGGFYNEQFF,TRBJ2-1,NA,18,TRBV11-2,many
TGTGCCAGCAGTGCCCGAGGTGTCTACGAGCAGTACTTC,CASSARGVYEQYF,TRBJ2-7,NA,13,TRBV27,NA
TGCGCCAGCAGTGAGACTGCTGGGGCCAACGTCCTGACTTTC,CASSETAGANVLTF,TRBJ2-6,NA,14,TRBV5-1,few
TGTGCCACCATTGGACTAGCGGGAACCTACGAGCAGTACTTC,CATIGLAGTYEQYF,TRBJ2-7,TRBD2,14,TRBV28,many
TGTGCCAGCAGCCAAGGGGGAGTAGACTCCTACAATGAGCAGTTCTTC,CASSQGGVDSYNEQFF,TRBJ2-1,NA,16,TRBV14,many
TGTGCCATCAGTGGTACCGAGAACCTCTACGAGCAGTACTTC,CAISGTENLYEQYF,TRBJ2-7,NA,14,TRBV10-3,many
TGTGCCAGCACCGTCACCCAGGGAGGGACTGAAGCTTTCTTT,CASTVTQGGTEAFF,TRBJ1-1,NA,14,TRBV2,many
TGTGCCAGCAGAACGGGACAGGGGGACTGGGAAGCTTTCTTT,CASRTGQGDWEAFF,TRBJ1-1,TRBD1,14,TRBV2,many
TGTGCCAGCAGTTCCGGACAGGGCTGGCTCTACGAGCAGTACTTC,CASSSGQGWLYEQYF,TRBJ2-7,TRBD1,15,TRBV28,many
TGCAGTGCAGCTATATTCACCGGGGAGCTGTTTTTT,CSAAIFTGELFF,TRBJ2-2,NA,12,TRBV20-1,NA
TGTGCCAGCAGTTTTGGGGGGAACGAGCAGTACTTC,CASSFGGNEQYF,TRBJ2-7,NA,12,TRBV12-3/TRBV12-4,many
TGTGCCAGTAGTATAGGGTTGGCTCAAGAGACCCAGTACTTC,CASSIGLAQETQYF,TRBJ2-5,NA,14,TRBV19,many
TGTGCCAGCAGCTTAGGGACAGGATTGAACACCGGGGAGCTGTTTTTT,CASSLGTGLNTGELFF,TRBJ2-2,TRBD1,16,TRBV7-3,NA
TGTGCCAGCAGTCAGCTAGCGGGAGGTTACGATGAGCAGTTCTTC,CASSQLAGGYDEQFF,TRBJ2-1,TRBD2,15,TRBV14,once
TGTGCCAGCAGTGCGGGACAGGGGGCGATCACAGATACGCAGTATTTT,CASSAGQGAITDTQYF,TRBJ2-3,TRBD1,16,TRBV2,many
TGCGCCAGCAGCCCGGACGCCCTTGCGGATGGCTACACCTTC,CASSPDALADGYTF,TRBJ1-2,NA,14,TRBV4-3,NA
TGCGCCAGCAGCCAAGAGGACAGGGTGAACACTGAAGCTTTCTTT,CASSQEDRVNTEAFF,TRBJ1-1,TRBD1,15,TRBV4-1,NA
TGTGCCAGCAGGAGGGACAGCGGTGCAACTAATGAAAAACTGTTTTTT,CASRRDSGATNEKLFF,TRBJ1-4,TRBD1,16,TRBV2,many
TGTGCCAGCAGCCGGTATAGCGGGACCTACGAGCAGTACTTC,CASSRYSGTYEQYF,TRBJ2-7,TRBD2,14,TRBV3-1,NA
TGTGCCAGCAGCTTGCTCACGGCAGCTAGGGGGACTGAAGCTTTCTTT,CASSLLTAARGTEAFF,TRBJ1-1,NA,16,TRBV5-6,NA
TGTGCCAGCAGGCGGGGGGGCCACTCCTACGAGCAGTACTTC,CASRRGGHSYEQYF,TRBJ2-7,TRBD2,14,TRBV6-1,NA
TGTGCCAGCACTACCACTCGGGGGATTGAGTTCTTC,CASTTTRGIEFF,TRBJ2-1,NA,12,TRBV14,NA
TGTGCCAGCAGTTTTTTAGGGGCGCTGGAGGAAAAACTGTTTTTT,CASSFLGALEEKLFF,TRBJ1-4,NA,15,TRBV28,many
TGTGCCTGGAGTGTACTATCACGGAATCAGCCCCAGCATTTT,CAWSVLSRNQPQHF,TRBJ1-5,NA,14,TRBV30,few
TGTGCCAGCAGCTTAGACACAGGGAGGAACACTGAAGCTTTCTTT,CASSLDTGRNTEAFF,TRBJ1-1,NA,15,TRBV7-9,many
TGTGCCAGCACCGCGGGGACAATGGGGTCACCCCTCCACTTT,CASTAGTMGSPLHF,TRBJ1-6,NA,14,TRBV2,many
TGTGCCAGCAGCCAACAAGGACTAGCGGGGCGGAATGAGCAGTTCTTC,CASSQQGLAGRNEQFF,TRBJ2-1,TRBD2,16,TRBV7-3,few
TGTGCCAGCAGCCTCCCCGGAACGGGACAACTGTTTTTT,CASSLPGTGQLFF,TRBJ1-4,NA,13,TRBV5-8,NA
TGTGCCAGCAGTGACCTAGCGGGAGTAAGGGAGCAGTACTTC,CASSDLAGVREQYF,TRBJ2-7,TRBD2,14,TRBV2,many
TGCAGCGTTGTATCGACGGTCTACGAGCAGTACTTC,CSVVSTVYEQYF,TRBJ2-7,NA,12,TRBV29-1,NA
TGCGCCAGCAGCTTGGACCAGCGGGAGAGCCTCCGCGATGAGCAGTTCTTC,CASSLDQRESLRDEQFF,TRBJ2-1,TRBD2,17,TRBV5-1,NA
TGTGCCAGCAGTTTCCCGTATCAGGAGACCCAGTACTTC,CASSFPYQETQYF,TRBJ2-5,NA,13,TRBV28,many
TGCAGCCTAAGGGGGGACTATGGCTACACCTTC,CSLRGDYGYTF,TRBJ1-2,NA,11,TRBV29-1,few
TGTGCCTGGAGGACCGGGACAGGCGTCCACGAGCAGTACTTC,CAWRTGTGVHEQYF,TRBJ2-7,TRBD1,14,TRBV30,NA
TGTGCCAGCAGCAGGGGAGAACAGCCCCAGCATTTT,CASSRGEQPQHF,TRBJ1-5,NA,12,TRBV6-1,few
TGTGCCAGCAGGAGCGGTCAGAGCACAGATACGCAGTATTTT,CASRSGQSTDTQYF,TRBJ2-3,NA,14,TRBV6-1,few
TGCAGCGTTGAAGCGGGGCAGGGGCCCTACGAGCAGTACTTC,CSVEAGQGPYEQYF,TRBJ2-7,NA,14,TRBV29-1,few
TGTGCCAGCTCCCGCCTAGGGACTAGCGGGAACTCAGATACGCAGTATTTT,CASSRLGTSGNSDTQYF,TRBJ2-3,TRBD2,17,TRBV18,few
TGTGCCAGCAGTTACTCCAGGGTAAACACCGGGGAGCTGTTTTTT,CASSYSRVNTGELFF,TRBJ2-2,NA,15,TRBV6-2/TRBV6-3,many
TGTGCCATCAGGGGGACAGGGGAAGAAAAACTGTTTTTT,CAIRGTGEEKLFF,TRBJ1-4,TRBD1,13,TRBV10-3,many
TGTGCCAGCAGTGAATGGGGGTCGAACTCTGGAAACACCATATATTTT,CASSEWGSNSGNTIYF,TRBJ1-3,NA,16,TRBV25-1,few
TGTGCCAGCAGTTTATGGCCTAGCGGGAGTCTAGGGGAGACCCAGTACTTC,CASSLWPSGSLGETQYF,TRBJ2-5,TRBD2,17,TRBV28,many
TGCAGCGTTGGCCGTCCCGGGACAGGGGCCGGCACTGAAGCTTTCTTT,CSVGRPGTGAGTEAFF,TRBJ1-1,TRBD1,16,TRBV29-1,many
TGCAGCGCCACCGGGACAGCAAACTACGAGCAGTACTTC,CSATGTANYEQYF,TRBJ2-7,TRBD1,13,TRBV29-1,few